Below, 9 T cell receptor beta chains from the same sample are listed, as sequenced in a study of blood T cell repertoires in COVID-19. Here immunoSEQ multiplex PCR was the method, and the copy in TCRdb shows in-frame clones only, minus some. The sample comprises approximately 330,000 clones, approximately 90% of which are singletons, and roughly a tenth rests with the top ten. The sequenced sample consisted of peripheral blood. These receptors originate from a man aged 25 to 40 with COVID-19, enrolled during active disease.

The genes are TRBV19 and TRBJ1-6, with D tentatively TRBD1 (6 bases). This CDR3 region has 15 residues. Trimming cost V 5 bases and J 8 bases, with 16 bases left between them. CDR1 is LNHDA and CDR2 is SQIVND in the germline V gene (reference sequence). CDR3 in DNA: TGTGCCAGTAGTCCAGACGGGACATTGGATTCACCCCTCCACTTT. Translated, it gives CASSPDGTLDSPLHF.

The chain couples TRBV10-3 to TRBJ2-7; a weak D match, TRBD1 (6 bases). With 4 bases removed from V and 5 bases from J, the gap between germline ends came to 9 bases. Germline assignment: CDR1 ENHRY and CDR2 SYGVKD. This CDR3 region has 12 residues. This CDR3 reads CAISVNRDEQYF. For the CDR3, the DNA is TGTGCCATCAGTGTGAACAGGGACGAGCAGTACTTC.

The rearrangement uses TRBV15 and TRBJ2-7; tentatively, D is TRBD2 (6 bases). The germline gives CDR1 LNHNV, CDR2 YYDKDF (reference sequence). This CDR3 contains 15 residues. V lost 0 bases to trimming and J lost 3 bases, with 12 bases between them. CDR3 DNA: TGTGCCACCAGCAGAGATCACCTAGCGAGCTACGAGCAGTACTTC. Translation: CATSRDHLASYEQYF.

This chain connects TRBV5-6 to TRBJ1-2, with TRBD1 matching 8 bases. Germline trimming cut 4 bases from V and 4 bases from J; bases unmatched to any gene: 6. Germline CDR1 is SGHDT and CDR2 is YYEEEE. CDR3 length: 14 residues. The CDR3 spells CASSMDRALYGYTF. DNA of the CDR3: TGTGCCAGCAGCATGGACAGGGCCCTCTATGGCTACACCTTC.

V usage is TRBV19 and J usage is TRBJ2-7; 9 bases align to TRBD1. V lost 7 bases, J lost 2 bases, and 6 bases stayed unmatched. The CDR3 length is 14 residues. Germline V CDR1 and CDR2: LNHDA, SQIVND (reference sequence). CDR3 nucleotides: TGTGCCAGTACCCCCAGGACAGGGGCCTACGAGCAGTACTTC. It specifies CASTPRTGAYEQYF.

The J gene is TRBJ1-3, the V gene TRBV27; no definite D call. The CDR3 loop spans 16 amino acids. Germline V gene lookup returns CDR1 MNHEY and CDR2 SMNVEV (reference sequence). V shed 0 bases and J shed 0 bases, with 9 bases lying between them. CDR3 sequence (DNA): TGTGCCAGCAGTTTATCGTGGAGGACCTCTGGAAACACCATATATTTT. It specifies CASSLSWRTSGNTIYF.

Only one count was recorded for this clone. Here the CDR3 reads CASSHGQGTSGTLYNEQFF. The DNA of the CDR3 is TGTGCCAGCAGCCACGGACAGGGGACTAGCGGGACCTTATACAATGAGCAGTTCTTC. The chain combines TRBV3-1 (or the pseudogene TRBV3-2) with TRBJ2-1; 13 bases are shared with TRBD2. Germline V CDR1 and CDR2: LGHDT, YNNKEL (reference sequence). The CDR3 runs 19 residues. The V segment lost 3 bases and the J segment 4 bases; nucleotides outside the gene matches: 12.

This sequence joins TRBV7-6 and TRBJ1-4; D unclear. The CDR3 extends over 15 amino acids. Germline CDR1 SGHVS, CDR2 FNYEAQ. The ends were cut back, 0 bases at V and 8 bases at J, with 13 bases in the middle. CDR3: CASSLALQVGEKLFF. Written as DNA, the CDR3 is TGTGCCAGCAGCTTAGCACTACAAGTCGGGGAAAAACTGTTTTTT.

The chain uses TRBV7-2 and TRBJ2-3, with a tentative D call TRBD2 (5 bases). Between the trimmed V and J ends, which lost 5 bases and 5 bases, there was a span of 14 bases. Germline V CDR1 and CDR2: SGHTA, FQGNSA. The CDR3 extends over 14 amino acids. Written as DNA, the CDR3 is TGTGCCAGCAGCCCGACCCGAGCGGAAGATACGCAGTATTTT. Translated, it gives CASSPTRAEDTQYF.